The sequence of this T cell receptor beta chain was determined in a study of blood T cell repertoires in COVID-19. Residents of 24 US areas, aged roughly 18 to 89 years, made up the participants. Trimming took off 0 bases at V and 2 bases at J, with 12 bases between the two ends. Germline V gives CDR1 SGHNT, CDR2 YYREEE (reference sequence). This CDR3 is 16 amino acids long. The repertoire was sequenced with immunoSEQ multiplex PCR; TCRdb's copy has only in-frame clones and lacks some. The table has around 300,000 clones, approximately 90% seen once. The source material was PBMCs or T cells enriched from blood (not recorded which). The chain combines TRBV5-4 with TRBJ1-3; D may be TRBD1 (5 bases). The sequence was obtained from a woman younger than 45 who had recovered from COVID-19. CDR3 region: CASSLGGGETGNTIYF. The CDR3 region has the DNA TGTGCCAGCAGCTTGGGTGGAGGGGAGACTGGAAACACCATATATTTT.